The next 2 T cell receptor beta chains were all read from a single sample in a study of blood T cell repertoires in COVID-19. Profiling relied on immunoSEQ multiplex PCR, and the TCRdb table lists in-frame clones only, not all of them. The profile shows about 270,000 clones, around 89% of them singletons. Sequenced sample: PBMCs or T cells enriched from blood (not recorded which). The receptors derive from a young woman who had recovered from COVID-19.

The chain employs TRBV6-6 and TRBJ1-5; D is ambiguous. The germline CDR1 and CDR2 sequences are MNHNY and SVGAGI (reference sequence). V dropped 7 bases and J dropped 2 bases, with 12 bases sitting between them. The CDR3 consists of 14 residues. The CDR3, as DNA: TGTGCCAGCATGGAGTACGGTGGCAATCAGCCCCAGCATTTT. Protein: CASMEYGGNQPQHF.

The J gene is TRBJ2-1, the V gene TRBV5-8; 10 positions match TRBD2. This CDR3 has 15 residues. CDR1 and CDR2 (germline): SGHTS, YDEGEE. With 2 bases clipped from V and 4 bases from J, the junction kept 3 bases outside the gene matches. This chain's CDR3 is CASSFERGGYNEQFF. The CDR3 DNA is TGTGCCAGCAGCTTTGAGCGGGGGGGGTACAATGAGCAGTTCTTC. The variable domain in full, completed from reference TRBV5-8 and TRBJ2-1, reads EAGVTQSPTHLIKTRGQQATLRCSPISGHTSVYWYQQALGLGLQFLLWYDEGEERNRGNFPPRFSGRQFPNYSSELNVNALELEDSALYLCASSFERGGYNEQFFGPGTRLTVL.